One and the same sample provided the 19 T cell receptor beta chains below, sequenced in a study of beta chain features in type 1 diabetes. Expressed TCRB transcripts were sequenced because the entire RNA isolate underwent reverse transcription. Data came from immunoSEQ multiplex PCR; TCRdb stores just in-frame clones and leaves some out. The sample comprises fewer than 400,000 clones, 6.5% to 10% of which are singletons, and 0.44% rests with the top ten. The sample comprised central memory CD4+ T cells from blood. These TCRs come from a woman between 18 and 29 years old in good health.

The genes are TRBV19 and TRBJ2-1; 8 positions agree with TRBD2. The CDR3 is 16 amino acids. In germline, CDR1 is LNHDA, CDR2 SQIVND (reference sequence). V was clipped by 3 bases and J by 5 bases; unmatched bases: 9. This CDR3 is CASSIGGLVRNNEQFF. The DNA of the CDR3 is TGTGCCAGTAGTATCGGGGGACTAGTTCGAAACAATGAGCAGTTCTTC.

This clone was counted at least ten times. The junction and the germline gene differ at one end; a read error may be behind it. The chain carries TRBV7-9 and TRBJ1-1; the D is unclear. This CDR3 contains 13 residues. Germline assignment: CDR1 SEHNR and CDR2 FQNEAQ (reference sequence). CDR3 residues: CASSPNQNTEAFF. CDR3 in DNA: TGTGCCAGCAGCCCAAACCAGAACACTGAGGCTTTCTTT.

The CDR3 reads CASSPQADTQYF. DNA of the CDR3: TGTGCCAGCTCACCACAAGCAGATACGCAGTATTTT. V usage is TRBV18 and J usage is TRBJ2-3; D gene unclear. The CDR3 length is 12 residues. Trimming left V 1 base short and J 4 bases short, with 3 bases between. CDR1 and CDR2 from the germline V gene are KGHSH and LQKENI.

The gene calls are TRBV5-6 and TRBJ2-7; D assignment may be TRBD1 or TRBD2 (5 bases each). Trimming left V 5 bases short and J 7 bases short, with 13 bases between. Germline CDR1 SGHDT, CDR2 YYEEEE. The CDR3 extends over 12 amino acids. The CDR3 protein is CASRTGRGEQYF. CDR3 sequence (DNA): TGTGCCAGCAGAACGGGAAGGGGTGAGCAGTACTTC.

This clone turned up a few times. This rearrangement joins TRBV11-2 to TRBJ1-3, with D unclear. The CDR3 covers 15 residues. The V end was cut by 3 bases, the J end by 1 base, with 10 bases between. Per germline, CDR1 SGHAT and CDR2 FQNNGV. The CDR3: CASSFAGGSGNTIYF. The CDR3 DNA reads TGTGCCAGCAGCTTTGCTGGAGGATCTGGAAACACCATATATTTT.

The gene calls are TRBV20-1 and TRBJ1-4; D gene unclear. Germline CDR1 and CDR2: DFQATT and SNEGSKA (reference sequence). CDR3 size: 11 residues. V lost 7 bases to trimming and J lost 7 bases, with 10 bases between them. In DNA form, the CDR3 reads TGCAGTGTTCGGACGGTTGAAAAACTGTTTTTT. Residues: CSVRTVEKLFF.

The rearrangement joins TRBV9 to TRBJ1-3, with D unclear. Trimming removed 5 bases from V and 5 bases from J, with 14 bases in between. The CDR3 spans 14 residues. Germline lookup yields CDR1 SGDLS and CDR2 YYNGEE. The CDR3 DNA sequence: TGTGCCAGCAGTCCTCAGGAATCCCGAAACACCATATATTTT. It specifies CASSPQESRNTIYF.

This clone was counted only a few times. J is TRBJ2-5 and V is TRBV9; D may be TRBD1 (6 bases). The CDR3 sequence is 15 residues long. V dropped 0 bases and J dropped 4 bases, with 13 bases sitting between them. The V gene's germline CDR1 is SGDLS and CDR2 YYNGEE. The CDR3 spells CASSVGGGVGETQYF. CDR3 sequence (DNA): TGTGCCAGCAGCGTAGGAGGGGGAGTTGGAGAGACCCAGTACTTC.

The CDR3 sequence is CASSLVSVVDEKLFF. As DNA, the CDR3 is TGTGCCAGCAGCTTAGTATCAGTGGTGGATGAAAAACTGTTTTTT. The genes are TRBV7-2 and TRBJ1-4; the D is unclear. The V gene lost 1 base and the J gene lost 6 bases, with 12 bases spanning the gap. CDR1 SGHTA and CDR2 FQGNSA come from the germline V gene. The CDR3 consists of 15 residues.

The V and J genes are TRBV11-2 and TRBJ2-1, with no clear D. The germline V gene encodes CDR1 SGHAT and CDR2 FQNNGV. Between the trimmed V and J ends, which lost 5 bases and 5 bases, there was a span of 10 bases. This CDR3 spans 13 amino acids. CDR3: CASSRRLDNEQFF. CDR3 nucleotide sequence: TGTGCCAGCAGCAGACGACTGGACAATGAGCAGTTCTTC. Using reference TRBV11-2 and TRBJ2-1 for the parts outside the CDR3, the full variable domain is EAGVAQSPRYKIIEKRQSVAFWCNPISGHATLYWYQQILGQGPKLLIQFQNNGVVDDSQLPKDRFSAERLKGVDSTLKIQPAKLEDSAVYLCASSRRLDNEQFFGPGTRLTVL.

This clone was detected a few times. This rearrangement joins TRBV9 to TRBJ2-1; 11 bases are a match to TRBD2. Germline values: CDR1 SGDLS, CDR2 YYNGEE. V shed 1 base, J shed 7 bases, and the junction held 7 bases outside the gene matches. The length of the CDR3 is 16 residues. Written as DNA, the CDR3 is TGTGCCAGCAGCGTATTAGCGGGAGGGCTATTGAATGAGCAGTTCTTC. Residues: CASSVLAGGLLNEQFF.

A few counts support this clone. The J gene is TRBJ1-3, the V gene TRBV7-9; D not certain. Germline CDR1 SEHNR, CDR2 FQNEAQ (reference sequence). V dropped 5 bases and J dropped 2 bases, with 16 bases sitting between them. The length of the CDR3 is 16 residues. CDR3 protein: CASSNSRVRAGNTIYF. The CDR3 coding sequence is TGTGCCAGCAGCAATTCACGTGTTCGAGCTGGAAACACCATATATTTT.

This clone was counted between two and nine times. V is TRBV5-4 and J is TRBJ2-7; unclear D gene. The CDR3 is 14 residues long. V was shortened by 2 bases and J by 4 bases, with 13 bases between the two germline ends. CDR1 is SGHNT and CDR2 is YYREEE in the germline V gene (reference sequence). The CDR3 DNA reads TGTGCCAGCAGCTTCAACAGTCTACTGTACGAGCAGTACTTC. Amino acids: CASSFNSLLYEQYF.

V gene TRBV5-6 combines with J gene TRBJ2-5; 7 bases fit TRBD1. CDR1 and CDR2 (germline): SGHDT, YYEEEE. This CDR3 has 15 amino acids. After removal of 1 base from V and 5 bases from J, the junction contained 8 bases not matched to a gene. CDR3 sequence (DNA): TGTGCCAGCAGCTTGAACAGGGGTGGTACGGAGACCCAGTACTTC. It translates to CASSLNRGGTETQYF.

The sample holds a few counts of this clone. J is TRBJ1-1 and V is TRBV6-6; D not resolved. The CDR3 loop spans 13 amino acids. Per the germline V gene, CDR1 is MNHNY and CDR2 is SVGAGI (reference sequence). Trimming took off 0 bases at V and 6 bases at J, with 8 bases between the two ends. The CDR3 here is CASSYSGSSEAFF. The CDR3 nucleotides are TGTGCCAGCAGTTACTCCGGAAGCTCTGAAGCTTTCTTT.

The chain is built from TRBV18 and TRBJ2-5, with D unclear. CDR1 KGHSH and CDR2 LQKENI come from the germline V gene. The CDR3 extends over 11 amino acids. V was shortened by 4 bases and J by 1 base, with 1 base between the two germline ends. DNA of the CDR3: TGTGCCAGCTCACTCCAAGAGACCCAGTACTTC. Translation: CASSLQETQYF.

V usage is TRBV10-3 and J usage is TRBJ2-7; TRBD1 aligns across 10 bases. Germline-derived CDR1 and CDR2 are ENHRY and SYGVKD. V lost 10 bases and J lost 4; bases outside the gene matches: 10. The CDR3 loop spans 14 amino acids. The chain's CDR3 is CATDRGQGEYEQYF. For the CDR3, the DNA is TGTGCCACAGACCGCGGACAGGGGGAGTACGAGCAGTACTTC.

The chain couples TRBV20-1 to TRBJ2-3, with no clear D. Looked up from germline, CDR1 is DFQATT and CDR2 is SNEGSKA (reference sequence). CDR3 length: 11 amino acids. Trimming left V 5 bases short and J 2 bases short, with 5 bases between. The CDR3 nucleotides are TGCAGTGCTGAACTCACAGATACGCAGTATTTT. Residues: CSAELTDTQYF.

The gene calls are TRBV10-3 and TRBJ1-2; D call uncertain. This CDR3 has 11 residues. In germline, CDR1 is ENHRY, CDR2 SYGVKD. V dropped 10 bases and J dropped 6 bases, with 12 bases sitting between them. Here the CDR3 DNA reads TGTGCCAGCAAGTTCCGGGATGGCTACACCTTC. Encoded protein: CASKFRDGYTF.